The 2 T cell receptor beta chains reported below all come from one sample, sequenced in a study of T cells in localized non-small cell lung cancer. Method: immunoSEQ multiplex PCR; TCRdb's copy keeps in-frame clones and lacks some. The sample lists about 24,000 clones, 65% to 85% occurring once. This sample comprised PBMCs, obtained before any cancer treatment. These receptor sequences come from a man between 35 and 75 years old with stage II lung adenocarcinoma.

The chain uses TRBV19 and TRBJ1-3; D may be TRBD1 (5 bases). V gave up 8 bases and J gave up 2 bases, with 13 bases separating them. The germline V gene encodes CDR1 LNHDA and CDR2 SQIVND (reference sequence). CDR3 size: 14 residues. In DNA form, the CDR3 reads TGTGCCAGTGGGACTAAGACCGCTGGAAACACCATATATTTT. Its translation: CASGTKTAGNTIYF.

The chain couples TRBV2 to TRBJ1-5; D gene ambiguous. Germline V gene lookup returns CDR1 SNHLY and CDR2 FYNNEI. Trimming took off 8 bases at V and 2 bases at J, with 13 bases between the two ends. The CDR3 length is 14 residues. Here the CDR3 reads CASQQMGGNQPQHF. The CDR3 bases are TGTGCCAGCCAACAAATGGGAGGCAATCAGCCCCAGCATTTT.